This is a list of T cell receptor beta chains from one sample in a study of identifying expanded T cells in peripheral blood. The table came from immunoSEQ multiplex PCR; TCRdb's copy has only in-frame clones and leaves some out. The sample comprises about 130,000 clones, 75% to 90% of which are singletons, and around 8.4% rests with the top ten. Sequencing input: blood. The receptors stem from a person between 18 and 75 years old in good health. The CDR3 runs from the conserved cysteine through the conserved F or W. D genes are given only for firm matches. The size field is filled for only some rows; it gives once, few, many or a size class.

CDR3aa	CDR3nt	v_gene	d_gene	abundance	j_gene
CASSPRQWNTEAFF	TGTGCCAGCAGTCCTCGACAGTGGAACACTGAAGCTTTCTTT	TRBV6-6	.	.	TRBJ1-1
CATSGIQGFDTEAFF	TGTGCCACCAGCGGCATACAGGGCTTTGACACTGAAGCTTTCTTT	TRBV15	.	.	TRBJ1-1
CASSESWGLAGGYTF	TGTGCCAGCAGTGAATCTTGGGGCCTAGCGGGCGGCTACACCTTC	TRBV6-1	.	.	TRBJ1-2
CASSLERLNTEAFF	TGCGCCAGCAGCTTGGAAAGGCTGAACACTGAAGCTTTCTTT	TRBV5-1	.	few	TRBJ1-1
CASSSSVPQTGRLFEQYF	TGTGCCAGCAGCTCATCTGTCCCGCAGACCGGGAGACTATTCGAGCAGTACTTC	TRBV7-9	.	once	TRBJ2-7
CASSQRQGDGYTF	TGCGCCAGCAGCCAGAGACAGGGGGATGGCTACACCTTC	TRBV4-3	TRBD1	.	TRBJ1-2
CASSLRTGEEKLFF	TGTGCCAGCAGTTTGAGGACAGGTGAAGAAAAACTGTTTTTT	TRBV28	TRBD1	once	TRBJ1-4
CATQGSEGYTF	TGCGCCACACAGGGAAGTGAAGGCTACACCTTC	TRBV5-1	.	.	TRBJ1-2
CASGKVKIGQGSYEQYF	TGTGCTAGTGGTAAAGTGAAGATTGGACAGGGGTCCTACGAGCAGTACTTC	TRBV12-5	TRBD1	.	TRBJ2-7
CASSYREVMKETQYF	TGTGCCAGCAGTTATAGGGAAGTAATGAAGGAGACCCAGTACTTC	TRBV7-9	.	.	TRBJ2-5
CASSLALAGGEQYF	TGTGCCAGCAGCTTAGCACTAGCGGGGGGGGAGCAGTACTTC	TRBV7-2	TRBD2	.	TRBJ2-7
CASSDRDRVGTEAFF	TGTGCCAGCAGCGACCGGGACAGGGTCGGAACTGAAGCTTTCTTT	TRBV7-6	TRBD1	.	TRBJ1-1
CAWSAMITEAFF	TGTGCCTGGAGCGCCATGATTACTGAAGCTTTCTTT	TRBV30	.	.	TRBJ1-1
CASSEGLFGNTIYF	TGTGCCAGCAGTGAAGGACTTTTTGGAAACACCATATATTTT	TRBV2	.	.	TRBJ1-3
CASSLTTPSEQFF	TGTGCCAGCAGCTTAACTACTCCCAGTGAGCAGTTCTTC	TRBV7-3	.	.	TRBJ2-1
CASSGTIGDEQFF	TGTGCCAGTAGCGGGACTATCGGGGATGAGCAGTTCTTC	TRBV19	TRBD2	.	TRBJ2-1
CASSQDRGFEKLFF	TGTGCCAGCAGCCAAGACAGGGGGTTTGAAAAACTGTTTTTT	TRBV14	TRBD1	.	TRBJ1-4
CSVEPGQLNTEAFF	TGCAGCGTTGAACCGGGACAGTTGAACACTGAAGCTTTCTTT	TRBV29-1	TRBD1	.	TRBJ1-1
CASSLSPGEGEQYF	TGTGCCAGCAGCCTTTCTCCTGGGGAGGGCGAGCAGTACTTC	TRBV7-8	TRBD2	.	TRBJ2-7
CASSERASGSGGELFF	TGTGCCAGCAGTGAACGGGCTAGCGGGAGCGGCGGGGAGCTGTTTTTT	TRBV2	TRBD2	.	TRBJ2-2
CASRPGPYEQYF	TGTGCCAGCAGGCCGGGACCTTACGAGCAGTACTTC	TRBV27	.	.	TRBJ2-7
CATSRQGAGVDTQYF	TGTGCCACCAGCAGACAGGGGGCGGGGGTAGATACGCAGTATTTT	TRBV15	.	.	TRBJ2-3
CASSPQGGAGLDTEAFF	TGTGCCAGCAGCCCGCAGGGGGGCGCCGGTCTGGATACTGAAGCTTTCTTT	TRBV4-2	TRBD1	.	TRBJ1-1
CASRLDRASSEGYTF	TGTGCAAGTCGCCTAGACCGGGCCTCCTCTGAAGGCTACACCTTC	TRBV12-2	.	.	TRBJ1-2
CASGPDSYYGYTF	TGTGCCAGCGGACCGGACAGCTACTATGGCTACACCTTC	TRBV7-2	.	.	TRBJ1-2
CATQGGRGYTF	TGTGCCACGCAGGGGGGACGGGGCTACACCTTC	TRBV27	TRBD1	.	TRBJ1-2
CASSPGQSPYEQYF	TGTGCCAGCAGCCCTGGACAGTCTCCCTACGAGCAGTACTTC	TRBV7-2	.	.	TRBJ2-7
CASSPTSGQAYEQYF	TGTGCCAGCAGCCCAACCTCGGGGCAAGCCTACGAGCAGTACTTC	TRBV16	.	.	TRBJ2-7
CASSIEGGRGVETQYF	TGTGCCAGTAGTATAGAAGGGGGCCGCGGGGTGGAGACCCAGTACTTC	TRBV19	.	.	TRBJ2-5
CASSLAQGGYEQYF	TGTGCCAGCAGTTTAGCACAGGGGGGCTACGAGCAGTACTTC	TRBV27	TRBD1	.	TRBJ2-7
CASRTGQGTNTEAFF	TGTGCCAGTAGGACGGGACAGGGGACCAACACTGAAGCTTTCTTT	TRBV19	TRBD1	.	TRBJ1-1
CAINRDTANEQYF	TGTGCCATAAACCGGGACACCGCCAACGAGCAGTACTTC	TRBV10-3	.	.	TRBJ2-7
CASSYSGQGKDQPQHF	TGTGCCAGCAGTTATTCGGGACAGGGGAAGGATCAGCCCCAGCATTTT	TRBV6-6	TRBD1	.	TRBJ1-5
CASSLGQLNEKLFF	TGTGCCAGCAGTTTGGGACAGCTAAATGAAAAACTGTTTTTT	TRBV6-5	TRBD1	.	TRBJ1-4
CASSLTRLAGLYEQFF	TGTGCCAGCAGCTTAACGAGGTTAGCGGGCCTTTATGAGCAGTTCTTC	TRBV7-3	TRBD2	.	TRBJ2-1
CASSLSTGQNNEQFF	TGTGCCAGCAGCCTAAGTACGGGACAGAACAATGAGCAGTTCTTC	TRBV11-2	TRBD1	once	TRBJ2-1
CAWRLAGEYNEQFF	TGTGCCTGGAGGTTAGCGGGGGAGTACAATGAGCAGTTCTTC	TRBV30	TRBD2	.	TRBJ2-1
CASSLDFVSNQPQHF	TGTGCCAGCAGCTTAGATTTTGTCAGTAATCAGCCCCAGCATTTT	TRBV7-2	.	.	TRBJ1-5
CASSIDLYGRVYGYTF	TGTGCCAGTAGTATCGATCTCTACGGGAGGGTCTATGGCTACACCTTC	TRBV19	.	.	TRBJ1-2
CASRENQGSYGYTF	TGTGCCAGCAGAGAGAACCAGGGGAGCTATGGCTACACCTTC	TRBV2	.	.	TRBJ1-2
CASSPGFYGGYTF	TGCGCCAGCAGCCCAGGGTTCTATGGGGGCTACACCTTC	TRBV4-3	.	.	TRBJ1-2
CASTLRPNEKLFF	TGTGCCAGCACTCTCAGGCCTAATGAAAAACTGTTTTTT	TRBV27	.	.	TRBJ1-4
CSVYMGQGEGYTF	TGCAGCGTGTACATGGGACAGGGAGAAGGCTACACCTTC	TRBV29-1	TRBD1	.	TRBJ1-2
CASSYLPGLAINNEQFF	TGCGCCAGCAGCTACCTGCCGGGACTAGCGATTAACAATGAGCAGTTCTTC	TRBV5-1	TRBD2	.	TRBJ2-1
CAISGTEDTEAFF	TGTGCCATCAGTGGCACAGAGGACACTGAAGCTTTCTTT	TRBV10-3	.	.	TRBJ1-1
CASSPRGRGGYTF	TGTGCCAGTAGTCCCCGTGGGAGGGGTGGCTACACCTTC	TRBV19	.	.	TRBJ1-2
CASSSRGVPGAGETQYF	TGCGCCAGCAGCTCCCGTGGGGTTCCGGGAGCGGGGGAGACCCAGTACTTC	TRBV5-1	TRBD2	once	TRBJ2-5
CASSFVNYGYTF	TGTGCCAGCAGTTTTGTAAACTATGGCTACACCTTC	TRBV28	.	.	TRBJ1-2
CASSHVNEQFF	TGTGCCAGCAGCCATGTCAATGAGCAGTTCTTC	TRBV14	.	.	TRBJ2-1
CASSESLAVIAKNIQYF	TGTGCCAGCAGTGAATCTCTAGCGGTAATAGCCAAAAACATTCAGTACTTC	TRBV6-1	TRBD2	.	TRBJ2-4
CASSSQGLDSTDTQYF	TGTGCCAGCAGCTCGCAGGGGCTCGATAGCACAGATACGCAGTATTTT	TRBV7-3	.	.	TRBJ2-3
CASSQDRNSPLHF	TGTGCCAGCAGTCAGGACAGGAATTCACCCCTCCACTTT	TRBV27	TRBD1	few	TRBJ1-6
CASSTRGSSYNEQFF	TGTGCCAGTAGTACAAGGGGGAGCTCCTACAATGAGCAGTTCTTC	TRBV19	.	.	TRBJ2-1
CATSREIWAAGGFNEQYF	TGTGCCACCAGCAGAGAGATTTGGGCGGCAGGGGGTTTCAACGAGCAGTACTTC	TRBV15	TRBD1	.	TRBJ2-7